The 18 T cell receptor beta chains in this list originate from one sample, sequenced in a study of cytomegalovirus exposure and HLA in healthy donors. Amplification used 60 Vbeta primers and 13 Jbeta primers. Produced via immunoSEQ multiplex PCR; TCRdb's table is partial and in-frame only. The sample has 110,000 or so clones, around 73% seen once. The sample consisted of PBMCs. The receptors originated from a man between 40 and 49 years old in good health and CMV-seronegative.

The chain uses TRBV5-1 and TRBJ2-7; D is uncertain. The CDR3 runs 13 residues. V lost 0 bases and J lost 6, with 10 bases in between. Germline V lookup: CDR1 SGHRS, CDR2 YFSETQ. This CDR3 reads CASSLGRGCEQYF. Written as DNA, the CDR3 is TGCGCCAGCAGCTTGGGACGAGGCTGCGAGCAGTACTTC.

The chain combines TRBV2 with TRBJ2-7, with 8 bases that match TRBD1. CDR3 size: 16 residues. Germline CDR1 SNHLY, CDR2 FYNNEI. V shed 3 bases, J shed 6 bases, and the junction held 13 bases outside the gene matches. CDR3 region: CASSDLRGQGTREQYF. The CDR3 DNA sequence: TGTGCCAGCAGTGACCTCCGAGGACAGGGTACTCGCGAGCAGTACTTC. The full variable domain, its missing parts supplied by reference TRBV2 and TRBJ2-7, is EPEVTQTPSHQVTQMGQEVILRCVPISNHLYFYWYRQILGQKVEFLVSFYNNEISEKSEIFDDQFSVERPDGSNFTLKIRSTKLEDSAMYFCASSDLRGQGTREQYFGPGTRLTVT.

J is TRBJ2-1 and V is TRBV7-6; 7 bases are a match to TRBD1. The CDR3 is 15 amino acids. V lost 5 bases to trimming and J lost 0 bases; unmatched junction nucleotides: 4. Germline CDR1 and CDR2: SGHVS and FNYEAQ. CDR3 sequence: CASSTGQSSYNEQFF. The CDR3 DNA follows: TGTGCCAGCAGCACGGGACAGAGCTCCTACAATGAGCAGTTCTTC.

Details on this clone: Germline and junction disagree at one end, which may indicate a read error. The chain is built from TRBV5-1 and TRBJ1-1; D is possibly TRBD1 (5 bases). Germline V lookup: CDR1 SGHRS, CDR2 YFSETQ. CDR3 length equals 17 residues. The CDR3 nucleotides read TGCGCCAGCCGCTTTGGAAGGGGCGGTGGAATGAACACTGAAGCTTTCTTT. Protein: CASRFGRGGGMNTEAFF.

This clone has just a few counts. The rearrangement uses TRBV11-2 and TRBJ1-5; D is ambiguous. Germline V gene lookup returns CDR1 SGHAT and CDR2 FQNNGV. The ends were cut back, 4 bases at V and 2 bases at J, with 15 bases in the middle. CDR3 length: 16 amino acids. Here the CDR3 reads CASSSYPGEGNQPQHF. Written as DNA, the CDR3 is TGTGCCAGCAGCTCCTACCCCGGGGAAGGCAATCAGCCCCAGCATTTT.

V gene TRBV11-2 combines with J gene TRBJ1-1, with D possibly being TRBD1 (6 bases). The CDR3 runs to 14 residues. The V gene lost 5 bases and the J gene lost 1 base, with 11 bases spanning the gap. Germline assignment: CDR1 SGHAT and CDR2 FQNNGV. The CDR3 loop reads CASSPTGQNTEAFF. CDR3 DNA: TGTGCCAGCAGCCCAACGGGACAGAACACTGAAGCTTTCTTT.

For this clone: At one end the junction does not follow the germline gene, possibly because of a read error. DNA for the CDR3: TGTTCCAGCAGCCCGGGGGGCTACATCTACGAGCAGTACTTC. Its translation: CSSSPGGYIYEQYF. The chain couples TRBV7-9 to TRBJ2-7; a possible D gene is TRBD2 (7 bases). In germline, CDR1 is SEHNR, CDR2 FQNEAQ (reference sequence). The CDR3 sequence is 14 residues long.

V gene TRBV7-2 combines with J gene TRBJ2-7, with 10 bases identical to TRBD1. The CDR3 loop spans 19 amino acids. Trimming at V came to 3 bases and at J to 0 bases, leaving 14 bases not matched to a gene. From germline, CDR1 is SGHTA and CDR2 FQGNSA. The CDR3 is CASSFQAGQGLPSSYEQYF. CDR3 sequence (DNA): TGTGCCAGCAGCTTTCAAGCGGGACAGGGGCTCCCGAGCTCCTACGAGCAGTACTTC.

The chain is built from TRBV6-4 and TRBJ1-5; 8 nucleotides line up with TRBD1. The CDR3 covers 19 residues. V was pared by 2 bases and J by 1 base, with 13 bases of the junction left unmatched. In germline, CDR1 is MRHNA, CDR2 SNTAGT. CDR3 loop: CASSDRGQGGGLSNQPQHF. The CDR3 DNA reads TGTGCCAGCAGTGACCGTGGACAGGGTGGAGGGTTGAGCAATCAGCCCCAGCATTTT.

The V and J genes are TRBV9 and TRBJ1-2; 8 bases line up with TRBD1. Trimming removed 4 bases from V and 4 bases from J; junction bases left unmatched: 6. Per the germline V gene, CDR1 is SGDLS and CDR2 is YYNGEE. The length of the CDR3 is 14 residues. CDR3: CASSPGQGGYGYTF. CDR3 sequence (DNA): TGTGCCAGCAGCCCAGGACAGGGTGGCTATGGCTACACCTTC. Filled out from reference TRBV9 and TRBJ1-2, the complete variable domain reads DSGVTQTPKHLITATGQRVTLRCSPRSGDLSVYWYQQSLDQGLQFLIQYYNGEERAKGNILERFSAQQFPDLHSELNLSSLELGDSALYFCASSPGQGGYGYTFGSGTRLTVV.

The genes are TRBV4-2 and TRBJ2-7; 12 nucleotides align to TRBD1. The CDR3 has 16 residues. With V trimmed by 0 bases and J by 5 bases, 5 bases remained unmatched. The V gene's germline CDR1 is LGHNA and CDR2 YNFKEQ. The CDR3 protein is CASSQDGTGGYNEQYF. CDR3 coding DNA: TGTGCCAGCAGCCAAGATGGGACAGGGGGCTACAACGAGCAGTACTTC.

J is TRBJ1-1 and V is TRBV5-1; TRBD1 matches at 8 bases. The germline gives CDR1 SGHRS, CDR2 YFSETQ. With V trimmed by 1 base and J by 0 bases, 8 bases remained unmatched. The length of the CDR3 is 17 residues. The CDR3 reads CASSLSDREGMNTEAFF. In nucleotides, the CDR3 is TGCGCCAGCAGCTTGTCGGACAGGGAGGGAATGAACACTGAAGCTTTCTTT.

The chain carries TRBV5-1 and TRBJ1-6; the match to TRBD1 covers 9 bases. Trimming at V came to 4 bases and at J to 0 bases, leaving 14 bases not matched to a gene. CDR3 size: 20 residues. Germline V gene sequence: CDR1 SGHRS, CDR2 YFSETQ. The CDR3 nucleotides are TGCGCCAGCAGCCCGGGGGGACAGGGAAGGTCCGACTCCTATAATTCACCCCTCCACTTT. Its protein product is CASSPGGQGRSDSYNSPLHF.

The chain combines TRBV2 with TRBJ2-1; D perhaps matches TRBD1 (5 bases). CDR1 is SNHLY and CDR2 is FYNNEI in the germline V gene. CDR3 length: 14 residues. V lost 7 bases and J 9 bases, leaving 19 bases between the germline ends. The CDR3 DNA is TGTGCCAGCAAAGGGGTATCGGGTACAACTGAGCAGTTCTTC. As protein: CASKGVSGTTEQFF.

The chain uses TRBV6-1 and TRBJ2-1, with 9 bases matching TRBD1. CDR3 length equals 14 residues. V dropped 5 bases and J dropped 5; count of bases not matched to a gene: 4. Germline CDR1 is MNHNS and CDR2 is SASEGT. The CDR3 region is CASSFGTGNNEQFF. In DNA, the CDR3 is TGTGCCAGCAGTTTCGGGACAGGGAACAATGAGCAGTTCTTC.

V usage is TRBV7-6 and J usage is TRBJ2-1; D remains unclear. The length of the CDR3 is 15 residues. Trimming took off 0 bases at V and 6 bases at J, with 12 bases between the two ends. Germline lookup yields CDR1 SGHVS and CDR2 FNYEAQ. The CDR3 loop reads CASSLAASTINEQFF. CDR3 sequence (DNA): TGTGCCAGCAGCTTAGCGGCATCCACGATCAATGAGCAGTTCTTC.

This clone was seen a single time. V usage is TRBV5-1 and J usage is TRBJ2-7; D is perhaps TRBD1 (5 bases). Trimming stripped 4 bases from V and 4 bases from J, with 12 bases between. The germline CDR1 and CDR2 sequences are SGHRS and YFSETQ. The CDR3 is 13 residues long. CDR3 nucleotides: TGCGCCAGCAGCCAAGACAGCAATTACGAGCAGTACTTC. This gives the protein CASSQDSNYEQYF.

This clone appeared once. The chain couples TRBV2 to TRBJ2-4; 7 bases are a match to TRBD1. Germline trimming cut 4 bases from V and 4 bases from J; bases unmatched to any gene: 1. The germline V gene has CDR1 SNHLY and CDR2 FYNNEI. The CDR3 consists of 13 residues. The CDR3 region is CASSGDRKNIQYF. The CDR3 DNA sequence: TGTGCCAGCAGTGGGGACAGAAAAAACATTCAGTACTTC.